Described below is a single T cell receptor (beta chain) sequence and its context. Its antigen remains unidentified. This sample was taken from a study of cytomegalovirus exposure and HLA in healthy donors. Findings and limits, study-wide: Rarity characterized most TCR sequences, yet some public TCRs appeared in many donors. TCR beta sequences numbering roughly 16,000 were associated with HLA alleles at 0.05 false discovery rate in a later analysis. A later analysis linked a missense DCLRE1C variant to TCR beta V- and J-gene trimming.

Everyone who donated was a healthy bone marrow donor. The length of the CDR3 is 14 residues. The ends were cut back, 0 bases at V and 3 bases at J, with 7 bases in the middle. From germline, CDR1 is SGDLS and CDR2 YYNGEE. PCR used 60 Vbeta primers and 13 Jbeta primers. Profiled with immunoSEQ multiplex PCR; TCRdb holds only in-frame clones, not every one. There are approximately 240,000 clones in the sample; around 80% occur only once, and roughly 2.5% lies in the top ten. This clonotype was obtained from a woman in her sixties in good health and CMV-seropositive. Sequencing was done on a sample of PBMCs. The chain recombines TRBV9 with TRBJ2-1; D is unresolved. The DNA of the CDR3 is TGTGCCAGCAGCGTAGGACAAAACTACAATGAGCAGTTCTTC. Protein sequence: CASSVGQNYNEQFF.